This T cell receptor (beta chain) comes out of a study of T cell repertoires in cytomegalovirus infection. Germline CDR1 and CDR2: LNHDA and SQIVND (reference sequence). V lost 10 bases, J lost 1 base, and 13 bases lay in between. The CDR3 totals 13 residues. TCRdb called the reads again in MiXCR, with one record for every CDR3 protein. The sample includes a few hundred thousand distinct CDR3 sequences, roughly a third of them seen just once. Regarding this clonotype: What it binds is unknown.

This sequence was found in a human donor in good health (CMV status not recorded). Some clones in this sample may be carry-over from other donors' samples. The sequences come from cultured PBMCs, collected from culture after CMV antigen stimulation. The chain is built from TRBV19 and TRBJ1-2, with D possibly being TRBD1 (6 bases). The chain's CDR3 is CATNRDINYGYTF. The CDR3, as DNA: TGTGCCACCAACCGGGACATTAACTATGGCTACACCTTC.